The present T cell receptor (beta chain) was sequenced within a study of blood T cell repertoires in COVID-19. In the study's own analysis: Amplification of reference gene primers provided the estimated nucleated cell counts. TCRdb keeps only in-frame clones here, not all; method: immunoSEQ multiplex PCR. V, J and clone size reflect that table, while D and trimming were determined from the DNA. This table holds some 70,000 clones, roughly three quarters found once. The clonotype comes from a woman aged 45-59 years with acute or convalescent COVID-19. Sequencing used peripheral blood.

The CDR3 sequence: CATGQGVGEQYF. In nucleotides, the CDR3 is TGTGCCACCGGACAGGGAGTTGGCGAGCAGTACTTC. This chain joins TRBV24-1 and TRBJ2-7, with 8 bases fitting TRBD1. Germline-derived CDR1 and CDR2 are KGHDR and SFDVKD. The CDR3 sequence is 12 residues long. J lost 6 bases, V lost 9 bases, and 6 bases had no gene match.